The 18 T cell receptor beta chains given below trace back to one sample, sequenced in a study of PD-1 blockade in mismatch repair-deficient tumors. Assay: immunoSEQ multiplex PCR; the TCRdb copy retains only in-frame clones and omits some. Among 45,000 to 55,000 clones, about 84% were seen once, and the ten largest hold roughly 8.8%. The starting material was peripheral blood, obtained approximately 18 weeks after starting pembrolizumab. Receptor source: an adult with mismatch repair-deficient cancer.

This clone was counted between two and nine times. The J gene is TRBJ1-5, the V gene TRBV19; 8 bases line up with TRBD1. J gave up 2 bases and V 10 bases, and 4 bases lay outside the gene matches. CDR1 and CDR2 (germline): LNHDA, SQIVND (reference sequence). The CDR3 extends over 13 amino acids. CDR3 residues: CATGGTGNQPQHF. The CDR3 nucleotides read TGTGCCACAGGGGGCACTGGCAATCAGCCCCAGCATTTT.

The CDR3 loop reads CASSKSLAGTGELFF. As DNA, the CDR3 is TGTGCCAGCAGTAAAAGTCTAGCGGGCACCGGGGAGCTGTTTTTT. The chain has TRBV6-5 and TRBJ2-2; 8 bases align to TRBD2. CDR3 size: 15 residues. J was trimmed by 4 bases and V by 5 bases; bases with no gene match: 6. The germline V gene encodes CDR1 MNHEY and CDR2 SVGAGI.

The rearrangement uses TRBV11-2 and TRBJ1-1; D is perhaps TRBD1 (5 bases). With 4 bases removed from V and 6 bases from J, the gap between germline ends came to 18 bases. Per the germline V gene, CDR1 is SGHAT and CDR2 is FQNNGV. This CDR3 has 15 residues. This CDR3 reads CASSSKGPGRSEAFF. The DNA for the CDR3 is TGTGCCAGCAGCTCAAAGGGACCAGGACGGTCTGAAGCTTTCTTT.

CDR3 sequence reads: CASSDRTGYPIVSYTF. CDR3 DNA: TGTGCCAGCAGCGATCGGACAGGGTATCCTATAGTTAGCTACACCTTC. This chain connects TRBV9 to TRBJ1-2; TRBD1 matches 8 bases. This CDR3 has 16 amino acids. V trimming: 3 bases; J trimming: 9 bases; junction bases outside the gene matches: 16. CDR1 is SGDLS and CDR2 is YYNGEE in the germline V gene. Filled out from reference TRBV9 and TRBJ1-2, the complete variable domain reads DSGVTQTPKHLITATGQRVTLRCSPRSGDLSVYWYQQSLDQGLQFLIQYYNGEERAKGNILERFSAQQFPDLHSELNLSSLELGDSALYFCASSDRTGYPIVSYTFGSGTRLTVV.

The chain carries TRBV7-8 and TRBJ2-1, with a weak D call TRBD1 (7 bases). This CDR3 contains 19 residues. Germline lookup yields CDR1 SGHVS and CDR2 FQNEAQ. The V and J ends lost 2 bases and 4 bases respectively, with 24 bases between them. CDR3: CASSLRAGGRQEGYNEQFF. In nucleotides, the CDR3 is TGTGCCAGCAGCTTACGGGCAGGGGGACGACAGGAGGGTTACAATGAGCAGTTCTTC.

The chain has TRBV6-6 and TRBJ2-7, with D perhaps assigned TRBD1 or TRBD2 (5 bases each). V was cut by 6 bases and J by 3 bases, with 15 bases left in between. There are 14 residues in the CDR3. Germline CDR1 and CDR2: MNHNY and SVGAGI (reference sequence). The CDR3 DNA is TGTGCCAGCAGACAAGGGACGGTTGGCTACGAGCAGTACTTC. Protein product: CASRQGTVGYEQYF.

The rearrangement uses TRBV6-6 and TRBJ2-7; D remains unclear. V dropped 6 bases and J dropped 2 bases, with 8 bases sitting between them. Germline V gives CDR1 MNHNY, CDR2 SVGAGI (reference sequence). The CDR3 loop spans 12 amino acids. The CDR3 nucleotides read TGTGCCAGCAGCGACGTAACCTACGAGCAGTACTTC. It yields the protein CASSDVTYEQYF.

This rearrangement joins TRBV7-8 to TRBJ1-4; no definite D call. This CDR3 has 14 amino acids. The germline CDR1 and CDR2 sequences are SGHVS and FQNEAQ. Trimming left V 5 bases short and J 0 bases short, with 7 bases between. The CDR3 sequence is CASSLSTTNEKLFF. In nucleotides, the CDR3 is TGTGCCAGCAGCCTAAGTACAACTAATGAAAAACTGTTTTTT.

The V gene is TRBV30, the J gene TRBJ2-2, with D unresolved. Germline V gene sequence: CDR1 GTSNPN, CDR2 SVGIG (reference sequence). V was shortened by 3 bases and J by 6 bases, with 5 bases between the two germline ends. The CDR3 is made up of 11 amino acids. Here the CDR3 DNA reads TGTGCCTGGAGGGGTGCCGGGGAGCTGTTTTTT. This sequence encodes CAWRGAGELFF.

The genes are TRBV2 and TRBJ2-2; 7 bases are shared with TRBD2. CDR3 size: 15 residues. Germline values: CDR1 SNHLY, CDR2 FYNNEI. V shed 3 bases, J shed 1 base, and the junction held 2 bases outside the gene matches. This CDR3 is CASSDQRENTGELFF. The CDR3 DNA follows: TGTGCCAGCAGTGACCAGCGGGAGAACACCGGGGAGCTGTTTTTT.

The chain carries TRBV30 and TRBJ2-1; D unresolved. The CDR3 spans 16 residues. Germline CDR1 GTSNPN, CDR2 SVGIG (reference sequence). Trimming removed 0 bases from V and 0 bases from J, with 12 bases in between. CDR3 residues: CAWSVPRSPSYNEQFF. The CDR3 DNA reads as TGTGCCTGGAGTGTACCGCGGTCTCCCTCCTACAATGAGCAGTTCTTC.

This clone was seen just once. This chain joins TRBV9 and TRBJ1-1, with 7 positions matching TRBD1. CDR3 length: 14 amino acids. Unmatched junction bases numbered 4, after V lost 4 bases and J lost 1 base. Germline V lookup: CDR1 SGDLS, CDR2 YYNGEE. CDR3 amino acids: CASSKQGSNTEAFF. The CDR3 DNA is TGTGCCAGCAGCAAACAGGGGTCGAACACTGAAGCTTTCTTT.

V gene TRBV27 combines with J gene TRBJ2-3; D possibly uses TRBD1 or TRBD2 (5 bases each). Germline V gene sequence: CDR1 MNHEY, CDR2 SMNVEV (reference sequence). The CDR3 has 16 residues. V lost 8 bases to trimming and J lost 0 bases, with 18 bases between them. In DNA form, the CDR3 reads TGTGCCAGCCTGAACCGAGGGACGGCGAGCACAGATACGCAGTATTTT. This sequence encodes CASLNRGTASTDTQYF.

The chain links TRBV11-2 to TRBJ2-5; 7 positions agree with TRBD2. Germline CDR1 and CDR2: SGHAT and FQNNGV. The CDR3 is 18 residues long. Losses at the gene ends were 6 bases for V and 3 bases for J; bases not matched to a gene: 19. CDR3: CASRRVGGRSGKEETQYF. The CDR3, as DNA: TGTGCCAGCAGACGTGTGGGGGGGAGGAGTGGAAAAGAAGAGACCCAGTACTTC.

The rearrangement links TRBV5-1 to TRBJ2-7; the D gene is possibly TRBD1 (8 bases). V gave up 0 bases and J gave up 4 bases, with 35 bases separating them. CDR3 length: 22 residues. From germline, CDR1 is SGHRS and CDR2 YFSETQ. The CDR3 DNA reads as TGCGCCAGCAGCTTGGATTTTGTGACAGGGGATCTTCTTAGCGGGCTGCGATACGAGCAGTACTTC. Translating it yields CASSLDFVTGDLLSGLRYEQYF.

V and J are TRBV30 and TRBJ2-6, with 9 bases matching TRBD1. The CDR3 contains 17 residues. CDR1 is GTSNPN and CDR2 is SVGIG in the germline V gene (reference sequence). V shed 8 bases, J shed 2 bases, and the junction held 13 bases outside the gene matches. The CDR3 reads CARSRDRASAGANVLTF. The CDR3 bases are TGTGCCCGCTCCCGGGACAGGGCATCTGCTGGGGCCAACGTCCTGACTTTC.

J is TRBJ2-7 and V is TRBV30, with TRBD2 identical over 10 bases. CDR3 length: 14 residues. With V trimmed by 0 bases and J by 2 bases, 1 base remained unmatched. In germline, CDR1 is GTSNPN, CDR2 SVGIG (reference sequence). For the CDR3, the DNA is TGTGCCTGGAGTGTAGGGACTAGCGCCTACGAGCAGTACTTC. This encodes CAWSVGTSAYEQYF.

This chain connects TRBV10-3 to TRBJ2-2, with D tentatively TRBD1 or TRBD2 (6 bases each). The length of the CDR3 is 14 residues. The germline V gene has CDR1 ENHRY and CDR2 SYGVKD. Trimming removed 11 bases at V and 4 bases at J, with 17 bases between. CDR3 coding DNA: TGTGCCTCATCTCGGGGGCAGGGCACCGGGGAGCTGTTTTTT. Translation: CASSRGQGTGELFF.